This entry features one T cell receptor (beta chain) sequence. Its matching antigen is unknown. The data derive from a study of cytomegalovirus exposure and HLA in healthy donors. General study results and limits: Rarity characterized most TCR sequences, yet some public TCRs appeared in many donors. Associated with cytomegalovirus, according to the listing, were around 170 TCR beta chains. Cytomegalovirus status was reportedly diagnosed by the classifier with high specificity and sensitivity.

Separate from the roughly 610-subject first cohort, the approximately 120-subject validation cohort was the one that the donors belonged to. The CDR3 contains 13 residues. Trimming took off 1 base at V and 6 bases at J, with 10 bases between the two ends. CDR1 and CDR2 from the germline V gene are SGHTA and FQGNSA. Libraries were prepared by immunoSEQ multiplex PCR; TCRdb keeps only in-frame clonotypes and omits some of them. The top ten clones hold around 3.8% of a sample with roughly 150,000 clones, roughly 91% of them seen once. This receptor was obtained from a man in his late teens or twenties in good health and CMV-seropositive. The source material was PBMCs. The rearrangement joins TRBV7-2 to TRBJ2-7; D remains ambiguous. CDR3 sequence: CASSLGAHSEQYF. CDR3 sequence (DNA): TGTGCCAGCAGCTTAGGTGCGCACAGCGAGCAGTACTTC.